This T cell receptor (beta chain) stems from a study of cytomegalovirus exposure and HLA in healthy donors. Regarding the study as a whole: The authors confirmed in vitro that a few CMV-associated chains were specific for CMV antigens. For TCR beta chains, V- and J-gene trimming was later linked to a missense DCLRE1C variant.

Notes on this clone: Antigen specificity is unknown.

With 60 Vbeta and 13 Jbeta primers, the PCR was carried out. Assay used: immunoSEQ multiplex PCR; TCRdb lists only in-frame clones, some missing. The data hold 150,000 to 200,000 clones, with nearly 80% observed a single time. This receptor was obtained from a man in his forties in good health and CMV-seropositive. The sequenced material came from PBMCs.

The CDR3 is CASSLTAGYTEAFF. For the CDR3, the DNA is TGTGCCAGCAGCTTAACAGCGGGGTACACTGAAGCTTTCTTT. The chain carries TRBV7-3 and TRBJ1-1; D ambiguous. V was trimmed by 0 bases and J by 3 bases, leaving 8 bases between them. CDR3 length: 14 amino acids. From germline, CDR1 is SGHTA and CDR2 FQGTGA.